The 2 T cell receptor beta chains listed next were all sequenced from one sample in a study of shared clonotypes between healthy human individuals. The repertoire was sequenced with immunoSEQ multiplex PCR; TCRdb's copy has only in-frame clones and lacks some. The repertoire holds approximately 480,000 clones, with 60% to 80% as singletons. The source material was PBMCs. The source is a woman aged 40 to 49 in good health. Some clones in this sample may be carry-over from other donors' samples.

V is TRBV18 and J is TRBJ2-1; D unresolved. CDR3 length: 15 residues. Trimming shortened V by 6 bases and J by 0 bases, and 12 bases separated the two germline ends. Germline V gives CDR1 KGHSH, CDR2 LQKENI. CDR3 loop: CASSHSKPSYNEQFF. CDR3 bases: TGTGCCAGCTCTCACAGTAAGCCCTCCTACAATGAGCAGTTCTTC.

This rearrangement joins TRBV6-5 to TRBJ2-1; 7 positions agree with TRBD2. Germline trimming cut 2 bases from V and 6 bases from J; bases unmatched to any gene: 7. The CDR3 covers 15 residues. Per germline, CDR1 MNHEY and CDR2 SVGAGI. CDR3 nucleotides: TGTGCCAGCAGTTACGGGGCGGGAGATTTCAATGAGCAGTTCTTC. Encoded protein: CASSYGAGDFNEQFF.